These 30 T cell receptor beta chains originate from one sample sequenced in a study of blood T cell repertoires in COVID-19. Data came from immunoSEQ multiplex PCR; TCRdb stores just in-frame clones and leaves some out. Among 150,000 to 200,000 clones listed, 80% were seen once. The material sequenced was peripheral blood. These receptors all stem from a man aged 60 to 75 with acute or convalescent COVID-19.

This clone was observed a single time. The V call is TRBV27, the J call TRBJ1-5; D perhaps matches TRBD1 (5 bases). V lost 6 bases, J lost 4 bases, and 16 bases lay in between. The CDR3 is 15 amino acids. CDR1 and CDR2 from the germline V gene are MNHEY and SMNVEV (reference sequence). The chain's CDR3 is CASRVRGGYNQPQHF. CDR3 bases: TGTGCCAGCAGGGTAAGGGGAGGCTATAATCAGCCCCAGCATTTT.

The genes are TRBV6-5 and TRBJ2-5, with 8 bases identical to TRBD1. The end of the DNA is better explained by TRBJ2-7, so the J call may be wrong. CDR3 length: 15 residues. CDR1 is MNHEY and CDR2 is SVGAGI in the germline V gene. This chain's CDR3 is CASSHGPGTGGEQYF. The CDR3 region has the DNA TGTGCCAGCAGCCACGGCCCGGGTACAGGGGGCGAGCAGTACTTC.

This chain links TRBV2 with TRBJ1-1; possible D gene TRBD1, 6 bases. The CDR3 has 13 residues. CDR1 and CDR2 from the germline V gene are SNHLY and FYNNEI. Between the trimmed V and J ends, which lost 7 bases and 0 bases, there was a span of 9 bases. The CDR3 DNA sequence: TGTGCCAGCACAGGGGCCATGAACACTGAAGCTTTCTTT. Protein: CASTGAMNTEAFF.

CDR3 in amino acids: CASSQELGTAFYGYTF. The CDR3, as DNA: TGCGCCAGCAGCCAAGAGCTAGGGACAGCCTTCTATGGCTACACCTTC. V gene TRBV4-3 combines with J gene TRBJ1-2, with 7 bases that match TRBD1. This CDR3 is 16 amino acids long. The junction had 8 bases not matched to a gene; V was cut back by 0 bases and J by 4 bases. The germline gives CDR1 LGHNA, CDR2 YSLEER.

This chain joins TRBV12-3 or TRBV12-4 and TRBJ2-3, with D tentatively TRBD1 (6 bases). The CDR3 contains 13 residues. V lost 3 bases, J lost 5 bases, and 9 bases lay in between. CDR3 DNA: TGTGCCAGCAGTTTCAGGGGAGAAGATACGCAGTATTTT. This translates into CASSFRGEDTQYF.

CDR3 nucleotide sequence: TGTGCCACCAGTGATACATCTCAGGGTTCACCCCTCCACTTT. Amino acid sequence: CATSDTSQGSPLHF. The chain combines TRBV24-1 with TRBJ1-6, with a possible D match to TRBD1 (5 bases). The V gene lost 3 bases and the J gene lost 9 bases, with 11 bases spanning the gap. This CDR3 has 14 residues. Germline V lookup: CDR1 KGHDR, CDR2 SFDVKD.

This chain joins TRBV12-5 and TRBJ1-2; weak D call: TRBD1 (5 bases). In germline, CDR1 is LGHNT, CDR2 FRNRAP. The CDR3 has 12 amino acids. V was trimmed by 0 bases and J by 8 bases, leaving 7 bases between them. The CDR3 DNA reads TGTGCTAGTGGTTTGGTACAGGCGGGCTACACCTTC. As protein: CASGLVQAGYTF.

The chain carries TRBV19 and TRBJ2-7, with 7 positions matching TRBD2. With V trimmed by 7 bases and J by 4 bases, 7 bases remained unmatched. The CDR3 spans 13 residues. Per germline, CDR1 LNHDA and CDR2 SQIVND (reference sequence). The CDR3 is CASTPGGGYEQYF. DNA for the CDR3: TGTGCCAGTACCCCTGGGGGAGGGTACGAGCAGTACTTC.

J is TRBJ1-2 and V is TRBV5-4, with 9 nucleotides matching TRBD1. The CDR3 covers 14 residues. J lost 6 bases, V lost 3 bases, and 6 bases had no gene match. Germline assignment: CDR1 SGHNT and CDR2 YYREEE (reference sequence). The CDR3 loop is CASSWDREADGYTF. The CDR3 DNA is TGTGCCAGCAGCTGGGACAGGGAGGCGGATGGCTACACCTTC.

The V call is TRBV7-3, the J call TRBJ1-1, with a weak D call TRBD1 (6 bases). CDR3 size: 13 residues. V lost 2 bases and J 4 bases, leaving 8 bases between the germline ends. Germline V gene sequence: CDR1 SGHTA, CDR2 FQGTGA. The chain's CDR3 is CASSLSGATEAFF. The CDR3 DNA follows: TGTGCCAGCAGCTTATCAGGGGCCACTGAAGCTTTCTTT.

This clone was seen just once. The chain carries TRBV28 and TRBJ1-5; TRBD1 matches 7 bases. Germline assignment: CDR1 MDHEN and CDR2 SYDVKM. The CDR3 length is 15 residues. J gave up 4 bases and V 6 bases, and 9 bases lay outside the gene matches. The CDR3, as DNA: TGTGCCAGCAGGGGTTTGACAGGGCTTAATCAGCCCCAGCATTTT. Protein sequence: CASRGLTGLNQPQHF. The full variable domain, rest sourced from reference TRBV28 and TRBJ1-5, is DVKVTQSSRYLVKRTGEKVFLECVQDMDHENMFWYRQDPGLGLRLIYFSYDVKMKEKGDIPEGYSVSREKKERFSLILESASTNQTSMYLCASRGLTGLNQPQHFGDGTRLSIL.

This clone is a singleton in its sample. The chain is built from TRBV6-5 and TRBJ2-1; no firm D call. Per the germline V gene, CDR1 is MNHEY and CDR2 is SVGAGI. The CDR3 has 15 amino acids. Trimming stripped 8 bases from V and 3 bases from J, with 17 bases between. The CDR3 loop reads CASRLGLLHYNEQFF. Here the CDR3 DNA reads TGTGCCAGCCGCCTGGGCCTACTTCACTACAATGAGCAGTTCTTC.

This chain links TRBV2 with TRBJ1-5, with TRBD1 matching over 7 bases. Trimming at V came to 8 bases and at J to 5 bases, leaving 3 bases not matched to a gene. This CDR3 is 12 amino acids long. CDR1 and CDR2 (germline): SNHLY, FYNNEI. The chain's CDR3 is CASDDRDQPQHF. CDR3 nucleotides: TGTGCCAGCGATGACAGGGATCAGCCCCAGCATTTT. Full variable domain (missing parts from reference TRBV2 and TRBJ1-5): EPEVTQTPSHQVTQMGQEVILRCVPISNHLYFYWYRQILGQKVEFLVSFYNNEISEKSEIFDDQFSVERPDGSNFTLKIRSTKLEDSAMYFCASDDRDQPQHFGDGTRLSIL.

The chain has TRBV5-1 and TRBJ2-4, with D perhaps TRBD2 (6 bases). Germline CDR1 SGHRS, CDR2 YFSETQ. V lost 7 bases and J 6 bases, leaving 17 bases between the germline ends. CDR3 length: 14 residues. CDR3 sequence: CASSKREDTNIQYF. The CDR3 coding sequence is TGCGCCAGCTCAAAGAGGGAGGATACAAACATTCAGTACTTC.

This clone was seen a single time. V and J are TRBV4-1 and TRBJ2-7; TRBD2 matches 11 bases. The V segment lost 3 bases and the J segment 7 bases; nucleotides outside the gene matches: 8. This CDR3 contains 15 residues. Germline assignment: CDR1 MGHRA and CDR2 YSYEKL. The DNA for the CDR3 is TGCGCCAGCAGCCAGATTATAGCGGGGGGGCATGAGCAGTACTTC. Translated: CASSQIIAGGHEQYF.

The chain combines TRBV3-1 (or the pseudogene TRBV3-2) with TRBJ2-7, with 11 positions matching TRBD2. The V and J ends lost 4 bases and 6 bases, in that order; junction bases with no gene match: 8. The CDR3 contains 15 residues. Germline CDR1 and CDR2: LGHDT and YNNKEL (reference sequence). The CDR3 region has the DNA TGTGCCAGCAGCCTCCTAGCGGGAGGATCACTCGAGCAGTACTTC. This translates into CASSLLAGGSLEQYF.

This sequence joins TRBV7-9 and TRBJ2-1; TRBD2 matches at 14 bases. CDR3 length: 15 residues. Germline V gene sequence: CDR1 SEHNR, CDR2 FQNEAQ (reference sequence). J lost 15 bases, V lost 4 bases, and 11 bases had no gene match. The CDR3 loop reads CASSYPGTSGSISFF. Here the CDR3 DNA reads TGTGCCAGCAGCTATCCGGGGACTAGCGGGAGTATATCGTTCTTC.

J is TRBJ1-5 and V is TRBV6-1; D uncertain. With 0 bases removed from V and 0 bases from J, the gap between germline ends came to 12 bases. Germline lookup yields CDR1 MNHNS and CDR2 SASEGT. This CDR3 is 17 amino acids long. This CDR3 reads CASSEAIEQLSNQPQHF. The CDR3 nucleotides read TGTGCCAGCAGTGAAGCGATCGAACAGCTTAGCAATCAGCCCCAGCATTTT.

This rearrangement joins TRBV24-1 to TRBJ2-1; D not certain. V shed 0 bases and J shed 1 base, with 6 bases lying between them. This CDR3 comprises 15 residues. Germline loops: CDR1 KGHDR, CDR2 SFDVKD. The CDR3, as DNA: TGTGCCACCAGTGATTTGAGCATATCCTACAATGAGCAGTTCTTC. Amino acids: CATSDLSISYNEQFF.

The V and J genes are TRBV3-1 (or the pseudogene TRBV3-2) and TRBJ1-4, with 8 bases matching TRBD1. V gave up 4 bases and J gave up 7 bases; unmatched junction bases: 5. The CDR3 consists of 14 residues. Germline loops: CDR1 LGHDT, CDR2 YNNKEL (reference sequence). CDR3 sequence (DNA): TGTGCCAGCAGCCGGACAGGGAAGGGTGAAAAACTGTTTTTT. Residues: CASSRTGKGEKLFF.

CDR3 amino acids: CASSRGGTSYNEQFF. The CDR3 DNA sequence: TGTGCCAGCAGCCGGGGGGGGACCTCCTACAATGAGCAGTTCTTC. The rearrangement links TRBV7-6 to TRBJ2-1; 8 bases map to TRBD2. CDR1 is SGHVS and CDR2 is FNYEAQ in the germline V gene. This CDR3 contains 15 residues. The junction had 3 bases not matched to a gene; V was cut back by 5 bases and J by 0 bases.

J is TRBJ1-5 and V is TRBV18; TRBD1 aligns across 7 bases. This CDR3 is 14 amino acids long. Germline V gene lookup returns CDR1 KGHSH and CDR2 LQKENI. Unmatched junction bases numbered 4, after V lost 5 bases and J lost 3 bases. In nucleotides, the CDR3 is TGTGCCAGCTCAGGACAGGTCTCCAATCAGCCCCAGCATTTT. Translation: CASSGQVSNQPQHF.

This clone appeared once. Other DNA sequences in the sample encode the same CDR3. The chain links TRBV12-3 or TRBV12-4 to TRBJ1-1; 7 bases fit TRBD1. The CDR3 is made up of 13 amino acids. Germline trimming cut 5 bases from V and 5 bases from J; bases unmatched to any gene: 5. The CDR3 nucleotides read TGTGCCAGCAGTCCGACAGGGAATACTGAAGCTTTCTTT. It is translated as CASSPTGNTEAFF.

The chain has TRBV30 and TRBJ1-2, with D possibly matching TRBD1 (6 bases). V gave up 0 bases and J gave up 7 bases, with 15 bases separating them. Looked up from germline, CDR1 is GTSNPN and CDR2 is SVGIG (reference sequence). The CDR3 has 14 residues. CDR3 sequence: CAWSVLGGGSGYTF. The CDR3 DNA reads TGTGCCTGGAGTGTACTAGGGGGGGGCAGTGGCTACACCTTC.

The table lists this clone with a few counts. CDR3 protein: CASSSTPGNEQFF. The CDR3, as DNA: TGTGCCAGCAGCTCAACACCGGGGAATGAGCAGTTCTTC. The gene calls are TRBV11-2 and TRBJ2-1; D is perhaps TRBD2 (5 bases). The germline V and J ends were trimmed by 4 bases and 7 bases, with 11 bases remaining between them. In germline, CDR1 is SGHAT, CDR2 FQNNGV. This CDR3 is built from 13 residues.

The chain joins TRBV4-1 to TRBJ2-7; a possible D gene is TRBD1 (5 bases). Looked up from germline, CDR1 is MGHRA and CDR2 is YSYEKL. The V end lost 0 bases, the J end lost 3 bases, and 9 bases lay between the germline ends. The CDR3 spans 14 residues. CDR3: CASSQERTNYEQYF. The CDR3 DNA reads TGCGCCAGCAGCCAAGAGAGGACAAACTACGAGCAGTACTTC.

About this clone: This specimen includes other DNA sequences encoding the same CDR3. This chain links TRBV24-1 with TRBJ1-5; TRBD1 aligns across 7 bases. The CDR3 loop spans 13 amino acids. The V and J ends lost 9 bases and 4 bases, in that order; junction bases with no gene match: 5. Per germline, CDR1 KGHDR and CDR2 SFDVKD. The CDR3, as DNA: TGTGCCACCGGGGGGACAGATAATCAGCCCCAGCATTTT. This sequence encodes CATGGTDNQPQHF.

V is TRBV7-2 and J is TRBJ1-6; D unclear. This CDR3 comprises 12 residues. Per the germline V gene, CDR1 is SGHTA and CDR2 is FQGNSA. Trimming left V 2 bases short and J 14 bases short, with 10 bases between. The CDR3 DNA reads TGTGCCAGCAGCTTATCTCTGTTGTCCCTCCACTTT. This codes for CASSLSLLSLHF.

This chain links TRBV21-1 with TRBJ1-1. TRBV21-1 represents a pseudogene. The CDR3 runs to 13 residues. CDR3 residues: CASSKRRVTEAFF. In nucleotides, the CDR3 is TGTGCCAGCAGCAAAAGGAGGGTCACTGAAGCTTTCTTT.

This clone was detected only once. The genes are TRBV6-2 or TRBV6-3 and TRBJ2-3; 7 positions match TRBD2. Trimming removed 5 bases from V and 3 bases from J; junction bases left unmatched: 14. The germline CDR1 and CDR2 sequences are MNHEY and SVGEGT. The CDR3 consists of 17 residues. In DNA form, the CDR3 reads TGTGCCAGCAGTACGAGGATCAGCGGGGCTCATACAGATACGCAGTATTTT. Translation: CASSTRISGAHTDTQYF.